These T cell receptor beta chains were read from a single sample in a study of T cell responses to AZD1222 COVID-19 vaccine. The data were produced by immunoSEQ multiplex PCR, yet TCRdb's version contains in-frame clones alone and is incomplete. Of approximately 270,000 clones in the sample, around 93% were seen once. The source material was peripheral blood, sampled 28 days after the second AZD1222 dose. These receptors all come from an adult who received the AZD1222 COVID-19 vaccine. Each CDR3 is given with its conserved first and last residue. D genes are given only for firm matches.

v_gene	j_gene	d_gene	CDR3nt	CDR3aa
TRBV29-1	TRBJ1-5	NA	TGCAGCGTCAGAACAGGGCCCAATCAGCCCCAGCATTTT	CSVRTGPNQPQHF
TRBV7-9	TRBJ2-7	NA	TGTGCCAGCAGCTTAACAAGAACCTCCTACGAGCAGTACTTC	CASSLTRTSYEQYF
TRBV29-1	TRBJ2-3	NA	TGCAGCGTTGGGGCGATGGGTCTCGCCTTGGGACCAGATACGCAGTATTTT	CSVGAMGLALGPDTQYF
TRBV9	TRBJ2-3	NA	TGTGCCAGCAGCGTAGGCGATACGCAGTATTTT	CASSVGDTQYF
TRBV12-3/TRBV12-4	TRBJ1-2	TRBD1	TGTGCCAGCAGTGGGGGACAGGGGGCGGGCTACACCTTC	CASSGGQGAGYTF
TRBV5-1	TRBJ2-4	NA	TGCGCCAGCAGTCCGGAGGCCAAAAACATTCAGTACTTC	CASSPEAKNIQYF
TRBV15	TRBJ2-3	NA	TGTGCCACCAGCAGAGGGGTGGATACGCAGTATTTT	CATSRGVDTQYF
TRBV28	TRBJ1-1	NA	TGTGCCAGCAGTACCCCACCCCGAGGAGGGAACACTGAAGCTTTCTTT	CASSTPPRGGNTEAFF
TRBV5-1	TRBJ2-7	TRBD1	TGCGCCAGCTGCCTAGGACAGGGACCCTACGAGCAGTACTTC	CASCLGQGPYEQYF
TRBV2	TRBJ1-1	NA	TGTGCCACCCATCCGGGGAGGTACACTGAAGCTTTCTTT	CATHPGRYTEAFF